Listed here are 3 T cell receptor beta chains from one sample, sequenced in a study of cytomegalovirus exposure and HLA in healthy donors (dated by TCRdb to about 2017). Libraries were constructed by the immunoSEQ multiplex PCR assay. The multiplex PCR relied on a mix of 60 forward primers for TCR Vbeta segments and 13 reverse primers for TCR Jbeta segments. This immuneACCESS table, as held by TCRdb, lists in-frame sequences with V and J called but not all clones. Of the missing ones, under half trace to an unresolved V gene in checked studies; the others have no known cause. The table for this sample lists around 150,000 clones; roughly two thirds of them were counted only once. 2.5% to 3% of the sample lies in the top ten. Specimen: PBMCs. The receptors shown here come from a middle-aged woman in good health and CMV-seropositive.

The V call is TRBV5-3, the J call TRBJ1-2; 7 bases map to TRBD1. TRBV5-3 has ORF status, its function being uncertain. Trimming cost V 2 bases and J 3 bases; bases outside gene matches: 4. The CDR3 has 14 amino acids. DNA of the CDR3: TGTGCCAGAAGCTTCAAACAGGGGCACTATGGCTACACCTTC. Its protein is CARSFKQGHYGYTF.

The chain combines TRBV29-1 with TRBJ2-3; 12 nucleotides line up with TRBD2. The CDR3 loop spans 16 amino acids. CDR1 is SQVTM and CDR2 is ANQGSEA in the germline V gene. V was clipped by 7 bases and J by 2 bases; unmatched bases: 10. CDR3 DNA: TGCAGCGGTACAGGACTAGCGGGAACCAACACAGATACGCAGTATTTT. Translating gives CSGTGLAGTNTDTQYF.

Regarding this clone: One end of the junction is discordant with germline, which a read error may explain. The V and J genes are TRBV7-2 and TRBJ1-5; tentative D call: TRBD1 (6 bases). Germline assignment: CDR1 SGHTA and CDR2 FQGNSA. CDR3 size: 15 residues. The CDR3 is CASSLTPGHEQPQNF. In DNA, the CDR3 is TGTGCCAGCAGCTTAACCCCGGGACACGAGCAGCCCCAGAATTTT. The entire variable domain, with the rest obtained from reference TRBV7-2 and TRBJ1-5, is as follows: GAGVSQSPSNKVTEKGKDVELRCDPISGHTALYWYRQSLGQGLEFLIYFQGNSAPDKSGLPSDRFSAERTGGSVSTLTIQRTQQEDSAVYLCASSLTPGHEQPQNFGDGTRLSIL.